This T cell receptor (beta chain) was profiled in a study of blood T cell repertoires in COVID-19 (dated by TCRdb to 2020 to 2021). With regard to the full study: Collaborator samples came from the United States, Italy and Spain and covered acute and convalescent phases of COVID-19. The sample metadata nearly always contained a de-identified subject ID, COVID-19 status, age in years and sex. Deeply sampled blood TCRbeta repertoires from subjects exposed to, actively infected with, or recovered from COVID-19 were included in the dataset. Where available, HLA class I and class II types were taken from metadata supplied by the sample provider and were not determined by assay-based typing. The repertoires were made available in a free public database intended to serve as a resource for research on the immune response to SARS-CoV-2. The samples were drawn from the first 160 participants of the ongoing ImmuneRACE study and from over 950 subjects provided by 6 global collaborators. The material from the prospective study consisted of cDNA or gDNA derived from T cells, B-cell-depleted T cells, or PBMCs. General conclusions and limits of the study: The amount of clinical and demographic metadata varied by source and participant and was provided uncurated.

TCRbeta CDR3 regions were amplified from genomic DNA by means of the immunoSEQ Assay, a bias-controlled multiplex PCR. Processing in the source paper ran as follows. Nucleated cell counts per sample were estimated from amplification of reference gene primers within the assay. To quantify the absolute abundance of each unique TCRbeta CDR3 rearrangement, sequence reads were collapsed and filtered. For each sample, productive Simpson clonality was calculated as the square root of Simpson's diversity index over productive rearrangements. TCRdb holds this immuneACCESS table with in-frame rearrangements only. Some clones are missing; in checked studies, unresolved V genes explain under half, and the rest has no known cause. The V and J calls and clone size come from that table; D and trimming were worked out from the DNA. The sample yields around 57,000 clones; more than 80% were counted once. The ten most abundant clones make up roughly 8% of the sample.

About this clone: Its specific antigen is unknown. No base-level quality is on record; no much larger clone is a single base apart.

Reading the germline V gene gives CDR1 SQVTM and CDR2 ANQGSEA. Clipping removes 0 bases from V and 0 bases from J, with 5 as the unmatched junction base count. Its CDR3 holds 18 amino acids, cysteine through phenylalanine. The kept DNA is CDR3 alone, 54 bases in frame from the first base. Collaborating institutions collected whole blood in K2EDTA tubes following their own protocols. Collaborator samples were shipped for TCRbeta analysis as frozen whole blood, isolated PBMCs, or DNA extracted from either sample type. The receptor was derived from a human donor with active COVID-19. The donor label of this sample is uncertain. Sequenced material: peripheral blood. The V and J segments used are TRBV29-1 and TRBJ2-6; 10 central nucleotides agree with TRBD1. The CDR3 reads as follows: CSVEEGTGVYSGANVLTF. The DNA sequence is TGCAGCGTTGAAGAGGGGACAGGGGTCTACTCTGGGGCCAACGTCCTGACTTTC.